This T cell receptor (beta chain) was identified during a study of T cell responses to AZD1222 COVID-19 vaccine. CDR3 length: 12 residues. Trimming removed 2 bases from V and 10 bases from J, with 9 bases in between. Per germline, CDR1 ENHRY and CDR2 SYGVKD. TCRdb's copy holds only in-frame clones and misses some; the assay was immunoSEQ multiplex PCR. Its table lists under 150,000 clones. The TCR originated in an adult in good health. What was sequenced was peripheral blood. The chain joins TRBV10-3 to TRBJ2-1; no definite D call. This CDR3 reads CAISELDLEQFF. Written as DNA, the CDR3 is TGTGCCATCAGTGAGCTCGACCTCGAGCAGTTCTTC.